The rows below give T cell receptor beta chains drawn from one sample of a study of cytotoxic CD8 clonotypes in ibrutinib-treated CLL. The table came from immunoSEQ multiplex PCR; TCRdb's copy has only in-frame clones and leaves some out. Of tens of thousands of clones in the sample, 45% to 65% were seen once. Sequences were derived from PBMCs, sampled after 12 months of ibrutinib treatment. These receptors were obtained from a human donor with chronic lymphocytic leukemia. Each CDR3 is given with its conserved first and last residue. A D gene is named only where the DNA matches it firmly. Size is stated for part of the rows, as once, few or many counts, or as a class when the clone is expanded.

j_call	v_call	d_call	clone_size	cdr3_nt	cdr3_aa
TRBJ2-3	TRBV27	TRBD2	.	TGTGCCAGCAGACGAGGTAGGCTAGCGGACACAGATACGCAGTATTTT	CASRRGRLADTDTQYF
TRBJ1-2	TRBV2	.	.	TGTGCCAGCAGTGAAAGCGGCAGCCCCTATGGCTACACCTTC	CASSESGSPYGYTF
TRBJ1-4	TRBV28	.	.	TGTGCCAGCATCACAGGGCCGGGAGAAAAACTGTTTTTT	CASITGPGEKLFF
TRBJ1-1	TRBV19	.	.	TGTGCCAGTAGTATAAGCCAGGGGTTAAGCACTGAAGCTTTCTTT	CASSISQGLSTEAFF
TRBJ1-4	TRBV2	.	few	TGTGCCAGCAGTGTTACGGGAGGCGAAAAACTGTTTTTT	CASSVTGGEKLFF
TRBJ2-5	TRBV2	TRBD1	.	TGTGCTTCAGGAGCGGACAGGTCCCTAAGTACCCAGTACTTC	CASGADRSLSTQYF
TRBJ2-1	TRBV6-5	.	.	TGTGCCAGCAGTTACTCGATCTCCCCAGGCGGTGAGCAGTTCTTC	CASSYSISPGGEQFF
TRBJ2-1	TRBV2	TRBD2	.	TGTGCCAGCCAGAGGGGACTAGCGGGGGAAACCTACAATGAGCAGTTCTTC	CASQRGLAGETYNEQFF
TRBJ2-7	TRBV5-4	.	.	TGTGCCAGCAGCTTGGCTTCTCTCAGGCAGTACTTC	CASSLASLRQYF
TRBJ2-1	TRBV10-1	TRBD1	.	TGCGCCAGCAGTGAAATCCCGGGACAGGGGCCCAGCTCCTACAATGAGCAGTTCTTC	CASSEIPGQGPSSYNEQFF
TRBJ1-5	TRBV5-1	.	many	TGCGCCAGCAGCCAGACAGGTAGCAATCAGCCCCAGCATTTT	CASSQTGSNQPQHF
TRBJ2-3	TRBV10-1	TRBD2	few	TGCGCCAGCAGTGAGGGCGACGGGGGGGCCAAAGATACGCAGTATTTT	CASSEGDGGAKDTQYF
TRBJ2-3	TRBV30	TRBD2	.	TGTGCCTTGGAAGGGGTGGTAGCGGGAGGGTCCACAGATACGCAGTATTTT	CALEGVVAGGSTDTQYF
TRBJ2-2	TRBV7-2	TRBD2	.	TGTGCCAGCAGCACACCTAGCGGGAGTACCGGGGAGCTGTTTTTT	CASSTPSGSTGELFF
TRBJ2-1	TRBV5-1	TRBD2	once	TGCGCCAGCAGCGCGGGACTAGCCCGAACCAATGAGCAGTTCTTC	CASSAGLARTNEQFF
TRBJ1-2	TRBV28	.	.	TGTGCCAGCAGTCCGGGGGTGTGGGTTAGGACCTTC	CASSPGVWVRTF
TRBJ2-5	TRBV13	TRBD1	.	TGTGCCAGCAGCTTAGTCGAGGGACAGTATCAAGAGACCCAGTACTTC	CASSLVEGQYQETQYF